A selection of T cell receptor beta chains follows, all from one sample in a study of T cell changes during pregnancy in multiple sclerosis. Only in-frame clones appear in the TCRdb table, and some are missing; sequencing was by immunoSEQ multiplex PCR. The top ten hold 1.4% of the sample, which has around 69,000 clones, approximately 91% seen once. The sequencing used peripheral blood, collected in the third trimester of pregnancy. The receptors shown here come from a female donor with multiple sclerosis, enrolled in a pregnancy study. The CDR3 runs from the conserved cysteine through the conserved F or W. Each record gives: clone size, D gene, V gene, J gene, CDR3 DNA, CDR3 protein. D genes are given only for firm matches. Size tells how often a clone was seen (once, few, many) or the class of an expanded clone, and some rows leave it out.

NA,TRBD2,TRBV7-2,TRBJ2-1,TGTGCCAGCAGCCCAGGGGGGCGGGGGGGCCGAGGTGAGCAGTTCTTC,CASSPGGRGGRGEQFF
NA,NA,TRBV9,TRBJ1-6,TGTGCCAGCAGCGCCCTGACAGGTGGCGATTCACCCCTCCACTTT,CASSALTGGDSPLHF
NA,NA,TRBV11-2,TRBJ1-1,TGTGCCAGCAGCTTTACTTGGGGGCAGACTGAAGCTTTCTTT,CASSFTWGQTEAFF
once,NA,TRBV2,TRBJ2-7,TGTGCCAGCAAGCTTCGAGGGGGGGATGAGCAGTACTTC,CASKLRGGDEQYF
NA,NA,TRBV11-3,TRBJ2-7,TGTGCCAGCAGCTTGTCAGGGGATTTTTCCTACGAGCAGTACTTC,CASSLSGDFSYEQYF
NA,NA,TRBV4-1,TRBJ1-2,TGCGCCAGCAGCCAAGCGGGTGTGATCCTCTATGGCTACACCTTC,CASSQAGVILYGYTF
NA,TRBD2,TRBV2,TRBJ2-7,TGTGCCAGCACCGGAGGGGCGGGGGGGCCCGCTGACGAGCAGTACTTC,CASTGGAGGPADEQYF
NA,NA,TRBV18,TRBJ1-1,TGTGCCAGCTCACCACGCATACAGGGTGAAGCTTTCTTT,CASSPRIQGEAFF
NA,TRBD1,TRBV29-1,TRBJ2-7,TGCAGCGTTTGGACAGGGGGGCCCTACGAGCAGTACTTC,CSVWTGGPYEQYF
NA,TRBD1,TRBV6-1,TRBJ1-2,TGTGCCAGCAATATCGGGACAGACTATGGCTACACCTTC,CASNIGTDYGYTF
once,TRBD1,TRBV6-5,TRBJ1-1,TGTGCCAGCAGTTACCTCGGACAGGCCCCAGCTGAAGCTTTCTTT,CASSYLGQAPAEAFF
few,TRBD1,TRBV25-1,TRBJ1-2,TGTGCCAGCAGTGAGATGACAGGGTCAGGTTACTATGGCTACACCTTC,CASSEMTGSGYYGYTF
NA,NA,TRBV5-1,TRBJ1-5,TGCGCCAGCAGCGTTTCCCCAGGGGAACAGCCCCAGCATTTT,CASSVSPGEQPQHF
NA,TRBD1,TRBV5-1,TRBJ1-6,TGCGCCAGCAGCTCCACAGGGGGAGGCAATTCACCCCTCCACTTT,CASSSTGGGNSPLHF
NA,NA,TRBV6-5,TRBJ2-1,TGTGCCAGCAGTTACGCGGCGTACTACAATGAGCAGTTCTTC,CASSYAAYYNEQFF
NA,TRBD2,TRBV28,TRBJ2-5,TGTGCCAGCAGTTCCCTGGCGGGGGGGGGAGAGACCCAGTACTTC,CASSSLAGGGETQYF
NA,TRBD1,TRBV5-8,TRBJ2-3,TGTGCCAGTCGGGACAGGAGCACAGATACGCAGTATTTT,CASRDRSTDTQYF
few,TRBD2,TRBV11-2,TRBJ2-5,TGTGCCAGCAGCCCTCGACTAGCGCGGGAGACCCAGTACTTC,CASSPRLARETQYF
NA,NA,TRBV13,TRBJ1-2,TGTGCCAGCAGCTCCCCCGACACGTCTAAAGATGGCTACACCTTC,CASSSPDTSKDGYTF
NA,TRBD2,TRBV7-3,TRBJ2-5,TGTGCCAGCAGTTCACTAGCGGCCTACAGAGAGACCCAGTACTTC,CASSSLAAYRETQYF
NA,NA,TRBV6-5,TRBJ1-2,TGTGCCAGCAGTTTAACCTATACAGGGTCTTATGGCTACACCTTC,CASSLTYTGSYGYTF
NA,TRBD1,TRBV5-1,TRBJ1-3,TGCGCCAGCAGCACCGGGACAGGGGGCAACACCATATATTTT,CASSTGTGGNTIYF
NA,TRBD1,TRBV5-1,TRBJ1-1,TGCGCCAGCAGCTCTCCGGACAGGGGATACACTGAAGCTTTCTTT,CASSSPDRGYTEAFF
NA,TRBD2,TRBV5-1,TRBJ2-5,TGCGCCAGCAGCCCCCAACCGGGGGGGGGCCAAGAGACCCAGTACTTC,CASSPQPGGGQETQYF
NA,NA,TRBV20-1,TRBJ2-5,TGCAGTGCTACTAGACCAGAGACCCAGTACTTC,CSATRPETQYF
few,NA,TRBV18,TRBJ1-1,TGTGCCAGCTCAGTACGGGGTCGGAACACTGAAGCTTTCTTT,CASSVRGRNTEAFF
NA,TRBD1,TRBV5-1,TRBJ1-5,TGCGCCAGCAGCCCCGGGACAGGGGGCAGGCAGCCCCAGCATTTT,CASSPGTGGRQPQHF
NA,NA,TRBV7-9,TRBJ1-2,TGTGCCAGCAGTATACACCATAACCAGGGCCTCTATGGCTACACCTTC,CASSIHHNQGLYGYTF
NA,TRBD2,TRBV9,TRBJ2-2,TGTGCCAGCAGCCCGGGACTAGCGGGGTGGACCGGGGAGCTGTTTTTT,CASSPGLAGWTGELFF
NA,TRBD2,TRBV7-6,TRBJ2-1,TGTGCCAGCAGCTCACCACGGGCGGGGGGATACAATGAGCAGTTCTTC,CASSSPRAGGYNEQFF
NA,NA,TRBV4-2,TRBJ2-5,TGTGCCAGCAGCCTATATGTGGACTCACAAGAGACCCAGTACTTC,CASSLYVDSQETQYF
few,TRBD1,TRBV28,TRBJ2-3,TGTGCCAGCAGTTTATTCGGGACAGGAGACACAGATACGCAGTATTTT,CASSLFGTGDTDTQYF
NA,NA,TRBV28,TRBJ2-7,TGTGCCAGCAGTCACGGACTGGCCTACGAGCAGTACTTC,CASSHGLAYEQYF
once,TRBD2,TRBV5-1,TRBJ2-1,TGCGCCAGCAGCCTTCTCCCGGGACTAGCGGGGGCAGAGCAGTTCTTC,CASSLLPGLAGAEQFF
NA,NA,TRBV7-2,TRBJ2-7,TGTGCCAGCAGCTTAGAGTACAGGGCCCACGAGCAGTACTTC,CASSLEYRAHEQYF
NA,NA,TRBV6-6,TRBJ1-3,TGTGCCAGCCAGACCTCAGGGGTGGGAAACACCATATATTTT,CASQTSGVGNTIYF
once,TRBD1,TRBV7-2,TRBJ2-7,TGTGCCAGCAGCGTATCGACAGGGAGCGGTTACGAGCAGTACTTC,CASSVSTGSGYEQYF
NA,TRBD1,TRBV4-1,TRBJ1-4,TGCGCCAGCAGCCACTTACAGGGGATGGGTGAAAAACTGTTTTTT,CASSHLQGMGEKLFF
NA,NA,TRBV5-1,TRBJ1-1,TGCGCCAGCAGCTTGACAGGTCAAAACACTGAAGCTTTCTTT,CASSLTGQNTEAFF
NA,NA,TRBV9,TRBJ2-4,TGTGCCAGCAGCGCGGGCCGGGGGAAAAACATTCAGTACTTC,CASSAGRGKNIQYF
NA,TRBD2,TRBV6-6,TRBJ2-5,TGTGCCAGCAGTCCACGCAGGACTAGCGGGGAGCGGGACTTC,CASSPRRTSGERDF
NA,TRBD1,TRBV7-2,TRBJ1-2,TGTGCCAGCAGCTTTCAGGGGGCGATACCCTCTGGCTACACCTTC,CASSFQGAIPSGYTF
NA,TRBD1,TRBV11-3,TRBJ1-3,TGTGCCAGCAGCCGGACAGGGGCGCCTGGAAACACCATATATTTT,CASSRTGAPGNTIYF
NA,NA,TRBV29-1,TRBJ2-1,TGCAGCGTGGATACTACAGGAACTTCCTACAATGAGCAGTTCTTC,CSVDTTGTSYNEQFF
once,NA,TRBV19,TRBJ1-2,TGTGCCAGTAGTATAGAACGTTGGCGGGGGCCGGATGGCTACACCTTC,CASSIERWRGPDGYTF
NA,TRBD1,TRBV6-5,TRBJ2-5,TGTGCCAGCAGTTACGGGGGCGGACAGGGGCCAAGAACCCAGTACTTC,CASSYGGGQGPRTQYF
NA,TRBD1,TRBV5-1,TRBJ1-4,TGCGCCAGCAGCTTGGGACAGGGATGGGAAAAACTGTTTTTT,CASSLGQGWEKLFF
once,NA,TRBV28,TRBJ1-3,TGTGCCAGCAGTAAAAGGAGTTGGTCTGGAAACACCATATATTTT,CASSKRSWSGNTIYF
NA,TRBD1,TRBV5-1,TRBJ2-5,TGCGCCAGCAGATTGGACAGGCTAATAGAGACCCAGTACTTC,CASRLDRLIETQYF
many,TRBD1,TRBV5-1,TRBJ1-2,TGCGCCAGCAGCTTGGCCCGACAGGGCATGTATGGCTACACCTTC,CASSLARQGMYGYTF
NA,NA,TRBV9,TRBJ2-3,TGTGCCAGCAGCGCCGGGAGCACAGATACGCAGTATTTT,CASSAGSTDTQYF
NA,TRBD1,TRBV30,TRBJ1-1,TGTGCCTGGAGCGGAGGGACAGGGACGTTTGATGAAGCTTTCTTT,CAWSGGTGTFDEAFF
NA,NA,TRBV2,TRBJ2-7,TGTGCCAGCTCCCAGAACAGGTGGGGCGAGCAGTACTTC,CASSQNRWGEQYF
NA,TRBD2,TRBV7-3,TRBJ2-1,TGTGCCAGCAGCCCCTCCCTAGCGGGCGCATACAATGAGCAGTTCTTC,CASSPSLAGAYNEQFF
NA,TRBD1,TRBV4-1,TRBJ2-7,TGCGCCAGCAGCCGCCGTACACCAGACAGGGACCATGCCTACGAGCAGTACTTC,CASSRRTPDRDHAYEQYF
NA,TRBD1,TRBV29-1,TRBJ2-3,TGCAGCGGCCTGGACAGGAGCACAGATACGCAGTATTTT,CSGLDRSTDTQYF
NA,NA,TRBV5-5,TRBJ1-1,TGTGCCAGCAGTTTACAGCAGAACACTGAAGCTTTCTTT,CASSLQQNTEAFF
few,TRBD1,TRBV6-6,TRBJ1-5,TGTGCCAGCAGGGACAGGGGCCCAAGGGGTCAGCCCCAGCATTTT,CASRDRGPRGQPQHF
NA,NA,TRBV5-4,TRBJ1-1,TGTGCCAGCAGCACCAAACAGGGTGTTGCCACTGAAGCTTTCTTT,CASSTKQGVATEAFF